Listed here are 14 T cell receptor beta chains from one sample, sequenced in a study of a mutant IDH1 vaccine in newly diagnosed glioma. The protocol was immunoSEQ multiplex PCR, while the TCRdb copy is restricted to in-frame clones and leaves out a portion. Among about 82,000 clones, 65% to 90% were seen once, and the ten largest hold approximately 2.3%. Specified time point: week 23, last vaccination. All doses held 300 ug of mutant IDH1 20-mer peptide, with topical imiquimod. Their antigens are not known. The sequences come from PBMCs, collected from a glioma patient whose treatment included an IDH1 peptide vaccine. The receptors originated from a man aged 30 to 39 with glioma. Some clones in this sample may be carry-over from other donors' samples.

The chain couples TRBV18 to TRBJ1-1, with a possible D match to TRBD1 (5 bases). V lost 2 bases to trimming and J lost 1 base, with 8 bases between them. The CDR3 consists of 14 residues. CDR1 and CDR2 from the germline V gene are KGHSH and LQKENI. CDR3: CASSPSGENTEAFF. CDR3 coding DNA: TGTGCCAGCTCACCATCGGGGGAGAACACTGAAGCTTTCTTT.

The chain combines TRBV7-9 with TRBJ1-1; D gene unclear. Germline V lookup: CDR1 SEHNR, CDR2 FQNEAQ (reference sequence). The germline V and J ends were trimmed by 3 bases and 11 bases, with 4 bases remaining between them. This CDR3 spans 9 amino acids. CDR3 amino acids: CASSLRAFF. CDR3 coding DNA: TGTGCCAGCAGCTTGAGGGCTTTCTTT.

CDR3 bases: TGTGCCAGCAGTTCCCATCCGGGTACCTCCTACGAGCAGTACTTC. Its protein product is CASSSHPGTSYEQYF. The rearrangement links TRBV7-2 to TRBJ2-5; D gene uncertain. The DNA matches TRBJ2-7 better at its end, which makes the J call doubtful. The CDR3 extends over 15 amino acids. The germline gives CDR1 SGHTA, CDR2 FQGNSA.

As to this clone: The sample contains more than one DNA sequence encoding this CDR3. This CDR3 reads CASSSGHFYEQYF. As DNA, the CDR3 is TGTGCCAGCAGCTCGGGACACTTTTACGAGCAGTACTTC. The V call is TRBV5-6, the J call TRBJ2-7; possibly TRBD1 for D (6 bases). Germline CDR1 reads SGHDT; CDR2 reads YYEEEE. The CDR3 spans 13 residues. With 3 bases removed from V and 4 bases from J, the gap between germline ends came to 11 bases. The variable domain in full, completed from reference TRBV5-6 and TRBJ2-7, reads DAGVTQSPTHLIKTRGQQVTLRCSPKSGHDTVSWYQQALGQGPQFIFQYYEEEERQRGNFPDRFSGHQFPNYSSELNVNALLLGDSALYLCASSSGHFYEQYFGPGTRLTVT.

Here the CDR3 DNA reads TGTGCCAGCAGCCTTCTAGCAACTAATGAAAAACTGTTTTTT. It yields the protein CASSLLATNEKLFF. V usage is TRBV7-9 and J usage is TRBJ1-4; D call uncertain. The CDR3 contains 14 residues. CDR1 and CDR2 (germline): SEHNR, FQNEAQ (reference sequence). Trimming took 5 bases from V and 0 from J, leaving 7 bases between them.

The chain has TRBV7-2 and TRBJ2-1; 10 bases match TRBD2. The CDR3 has 13 amino acids. Germline CDR1 is SGHTA and CDR2 is FQGNSA. The V gene end was trimmed by 4 bases and the J gene end by 9 bases; junction bases not matched to a gene: 3. CDR3 sequence: CASSSGLASEQFF. The CDR3 DNA reads as TGTGCCAGCAGCTCGGGACTAGCGAGTGAGCAGTTCTTC. The whole variable domain, filled in from reference TRBV7-2 and TRBJ2-1, reads GAGVSQSPSNKVTEKGKDVELRCDPISGHTALYWYRQSLGQGLEFLIYFQGNSAPDKSGLPSDRFSAERTGGSVSTLTIQRTQQEDSAVYLCASSSGLASEQFFGPGTRLTVL.

This clone was observed a few times. The chain combines TRBV10-1 with TRBJ1-5; unclear D gene. V was trimmed by 8 bases and J by 3 bases, leaving 20 bases between them. Germline CDR1 is WNHNN and CDR2 is SYGVQD (reference sequence). The CDR3 sequence is 16 residues long. The CDR3, as DNA: TGCGCCAGCGGTTATCGGGAAGGGATCGACAATCAGCCCCAGCATTTT. It is translated as CASGYREGIDNQPQHF.

This clone appeared once. The chain joins TRBV18 to TRBJ1-2; 9 nucleotides line up with TRBD1. Germline CDR1 is KGHSH and CDR2 is LQKENI. V lost 3 bases and J lost 4; bases outside the gene matches: 6. This CDR3 is 15 amino acids long. The CDR3 spells CASSPTGGRSYGYTF. CDR3 coding DNA: TGTGCCAGCTCACCCACAGGGGGCAGGAGCTATGGCTACACCTTC. Supplemented by reference TRBV18 and TRBJ1-2, the full variable domain reads NAGVMQNPRHLVRRRGQEARLRCSPMKGHSHVYWYRQLPEEGLKFMVYLQKENIIDESGMPKERFSAEFPKEGPSILRIQQVVRGDSAAYFCASSPTGGRSYGYTFGSGTRLTVV.

The chain combines TRBV2 with TRBJ2-3; 12 nucleotides match TRBD2. Germline CDR1 and CDR2: SNHLY and FYNNEI. The ends lost 7 bases at V and 6 bases at J; junction bases unmatched: 5. This CDR3 is built from 14 residues. CDR3 coding DNA: TGTGCCAGCACCTTAGGACTAGCGGGGGATACGCAGTATTTT. Translating it yields CASTLGLAGDTQYF.

The chain combines TRBV28 with TRBJ2-6; 9 nucleotides line up with TRBD1. The ends lost 5 bases at V and 0 bases at J; junction bases unmatched: 2. Germline V gene data show CDR1 as MDHEN and CDR2 as SYDVKM. The CDR3 is made up of 16 amino acids. The CDR3 sequence: CASSNRGPSGANVLTF. In DNA form, the CDR3 reads TGTGCCAGCAGTAACAGGGGGCCCTCTGGGGCCAACGTCCTGACTTTC.

The gene calls are TRBV28 and TRBJ2-7; D may be TRBD2 (5 bases). CDR3 length: 14 amino acids. Germline V CDR1 and CDR2: MDHEN, SYDVKM. Trimming removed 4 bases at V and 3 bases at J, with 13 bases between. CDR3 nucleotides: TGTGCCAGCAGTTCCCCAGGAGGACGCTACGAGCAGTACTTC. The encoded protein is CASSSPGGRYEQYF.

The genes are TRBV9 and TRBJ2-7; 9 bases are a match to TRBD2. The CDR3 runs to 15 residues. The germline V gene encodes CDR1 SGDLS and CDR2 YYNGEE. J gave up 4 bases and V 0 bases, and 5 bases lay outside the gene matches. CDR3 nucleotide sequence: TGTGCCAGCAGCGTAGGGGCGGGAGGGAGATACGAGCAGTACTTC. It encodes CASSVGAGGRYEQYF.

This chain connects TRBV6-5 to TRBJ1-1, with unresolved D. Germline loops: CDR1 MNHEY, CDR2 SVGAGI. Trimming cost V 6 bases and J 6 bases, with 11 bases left between them. The CDR3 is made up of 12 amino acids. CDR3 coding DNA: TGTGCCAGCAGGAGGGTAGTGGCTGAAGCTTTCTTT. This sequence encodes CASRRVVAEAFF.

This clone came up a few times. The gene calls are TRBV28 and TRBJ1-2; D is uncertain. Germline lookup yields CDR1 MDHEN and CDR2 SYDVKM. Trimming left V 10 bases short and J 8 bases short, with 11 bases between. This CDR3 comprises 10 residues. The CDR3: CATGRGGYTF. CDR3 nucleotides: TGTGCCACCGGCCGAGGGGGCTACACCTTC.